This paragraph covers one T cell receptor (beta chain) sequence. Its antigen remains unknown. This entry belongs to a study of beta chain features in type 1 diabetes. Overall study results and limits: In every one of the four CD4+ subsets, TCRB CDR3s were moderately but significantly shorter in Type 1 diabetes patients.

Trimming removed 11 bases from V and 5 bases from J; junction bases left unmatched: 10. The CDR3 consists of 14 residues. The germline V gene has CDR1 MDHEN and CDR2 SYDVKM. The authors reverse transcribed all of the isolated RNA, so sequencing captured expressed TCRB transcripts. Approximately 3.6 million reads per sample on average were obtained from naive, central memory and regulatory T cell samples. Data came from immunoSEQ multiplex PCR; TCRdb stores just in-frame clones and leaves some out. The data show under 200,000 clones, around 8% seen once. The sequence was collected from a young woman with type 1 diabetes. V and J are TRBV28 and TRBJ2-5; the match to TRBD1 covers 11 bases. The source material was central memory CD4+ T cells from blood. CDR3 nucleotide sequence: TGTGCCGCTTCCCGGACAGGGGGCGGTGAGACCCAGTACTTC. Translating gives CAASRTGGGETQYF.